A single sample is the source of the 18 T cell receptor beta chains below, sequenced in a study of long-term antiretroviral therapy in people with HIV. At the survey level, the v3.0 immunoSEQ assay was run. Profiled with immunoSEQ multiplex PCR; TCRdb holds only in-frame clones, not every one. Among fewer than 25,000 clones listed, around 80% were seen once. The sequenced sample was unsorted PBMCs, obtained 2.9 years after starting antiretroviral therapy. These receptors were collected from a woman aged 25-40 years with HIV.

The chain couples TRBV4-1 to TRBJ1-2; 9 nucleotides align to TRBD1. CDR1 is MGHRA, CDR2 YSYEKL, per germline. The CDR3 is 17 residues long. Unmatched junction bases numbered 12, after V lost 4 bases and J lost 3 bases. The CDR3 is CASSPSGTGSPYYGYTF. The CDR3 region has the DNA TGCGCCAGCAGCCCGTCCGGGACAGGGAGTCCCTACTATGGCTACACCTTC.

The V call is TRBV19, the J call TRBJ2-7, with TRBD1 identical over 10 bases. The CDR3 has 17 amino acids. Per the germline V gene, CDR1 is LNHDA and CDR2 is SQIVND (reference sequence). Trimming cost V 0 bases and J 3 bases; bases outside gene matches: 8. CDR3 region: CASSIERGTGEDYEQYV. CDR3 DNA sequence: TGTGCCAGTAGTATAGAGAGGGGGACAGGGGAGGACTACGAGCAGTACGTC.

J is TRBJ1-1 and V is TRBV5-1; 10 positions agree with TRBD1. This CDR3 comprises 19 residues. Losses at the gene ends were 4 bases for V and 0 bases for J; bases not matched to a gene: 15. CDR1 and CDR2 (germline): SGHRS, YFSETQ. The CDR3 spells CASSLSLPGQGFMNTEAFF. CDR3 sequence (DNA): TGCGCCAGCAGCCTCTCATTACCGGGACAGGGGTTTATGAACACTGAAGCTTTCTTT. Variable domain in full (rest from reference TRBV5-1 and TRBJ1-1): KAGVTQTPRYLIKTRGQQVTLSCSPISGHRSVSWYQQTPGQGLQFLFEYFSETQRNKGNFPGRFSGRQFSNSRSEMNVSTLELGDSALYLCASSLSLPGQGFMNTEAFFGQGTRLTVV.

The rearrangement joins TRBV14 to TRBJ1-2, with 8 bases lining up with TRBD1. V trimming: 3 bases; J trimming: 2 bases; junction bases outside the gene matches: 2. The CDR3 is 14 residues long. CDR1 is SGHDN, CDR2 FVKESK, per germline. The CDR3 region is CASSHDRGNYGYTF. The CDR3 nucleotides are TGTGCCAGCAGCCACGACAGGGGCAACTATGGCTACACCTTC.

The chain links TRBV14 to TRBJ2-7; possibly TRBD1 or TRBD2 for D (5 bases each). CDR1 is SGHDN, CDR2 FVKESK, per germline. This CDR3 has 15 amino acids. The V end was cut by 0 bases, the J end by 0 bases, with 9 bases between. CDR3 nucleotides: TGTGCCAGCAGCCAAGATGAGGGGTTCTCCTACGAGCAGTACTTC. Translation: CASSQDEGFSYEQYF.

Only a few counts were recorded for this clone. This rearrangement joins TRBV13 to TRBJ2-7; TRBD1 aligns across 8 bases. This CDR3 region has 13 residues. Germline V gives CDR1 PRHDT, CDR2 FYEKMQ (reference sequence). V was pared by 3 bases and J by 7 bases, with 5 bases of the junction left unmatched. CDR3 sequence: CASSLRTGREQYF. CDR3 in DNA: TGTGCCAGCAGCTTGAGGACAGGGCGGGAGCAGTACTTC.

The chain couples TRBV29-1 to TRBJ1-1; TRBD1 matches at 7 bases. Germline V gene lookup returns CDR1 SQVTM and CDR2 ANQGSEA. Losses at the gene ends were 4 bases for V and 10 bases for J; bases not matched to a gene: 6. This CDR3 comprises 11 residues. The CDR3 reads CSVGGGGRAFF. As DNA, the CDR3 is TGCAGCGTTGGGGGAGGGGGCAGAGCTTTCTTT.

The V gene is TRBV7-2, the J gene TRBJ1-3; TRBD1 might be the D (5 bases). Germline assignment: CDR1 SGHTA and CDR2 FQGNSA. The CDR3 totals 13 residues. V lost 6 bases to trimming and J lost 1 base, with 7 bases between them. This CDR3 reads CASRYRSGNTIYF. Written as DNA, the CDR3 is TGTGCCAGCAGGTACAGGTCTGGAAACACCATATATTTT.

The chain recombines TRBV30 with TRBJ1-3; D is unresolved. CDR3 length: 14 amino acids. V lost 1 base and J 0 bases, leaving 7 bases between the germline ends. Germline loops: CDR1 GTSNPN, CDR2 SVGIG (reference sequence). The CDR3 DNA is TGTGCCTGGAGTGCGCTCCGCTCTGGAAACACCATATATTTT. Protein product: CAWSALRSGNTIYF.

CDR3 DNA: TGCAGCGTTGAACAGGGACCGACCAAAAACATTCAGTACTTC. It encodes CSVEQGPTKNIQYF. The J gene is TRBJ2-4, the V gene TRBV29-1; either TRBD1 or TRBD2 may fit D (5 bases each). The germline V and J ends were trimmed by 2 bases and 2 bases, with 10 bases remaining between them. This CDR3 has 14 amino acids. Germline V gene sequence: CDR1 SQVTM, CDR2 ANQGSEA.

V usage is TRBV25-1 and J usage is TRBJ2-1, with D perhaps TRBD2 (6 bases). Between the trimmed V and J ends, which lost 1 base and 9 bases, there was a span of 19 bases. Germline V gene sequence: CDR1 MGHDK, CDR2 SYGVNS. The CDR3 loop spans 16 amino acids. The CDR3 nucleotides are TGTGCCAGCAGTGAATCTGGGGCCCGGGGGTGGGGTGAGCAGTTCTTC. Its protein is CASSESGARGWGEQFF. Filled out from reference TRBV25-1 and TRBJ2-1, the complete variable domain reads EADIYQTPRYLVIGTGKKITLECSQTMGHDKMYWYQQDPGMELHLIHYSYGVNSTEKGDLSSESTVSRIRTEHFPLTLESARPSHTSQYLCASSESGARGWGEQFFGPGTRLTVL.

This clone was detected once. The rearrangement uses TRBV5-1 and TRBJ1-1, with D tentatively TRBD1 (6 bases). The CDR3 has 14 amino acids. Germline lookup yields CDR1 SGHRS and CDR2 YFSETQ. Trimming removed 3 bases at V and 4 bases at J, with 13 bases between. The CDR3 DNA is TGCGCCAGCAGCTCGCTCGGGGGGCGCACTGAAGCTTTCTTT. It translates to CASSSLGGRTEAFF.

The V gene is TRBV11-2, the J gene TRBJ1-1, with D maybe TRBD1 (6 bases). The CDR3 has 15 amino acids. The V end was cut by 3 bases, the J end by 0 bases, with 11 bases between. Germline loops: CDR1 SGHAT, CDR2 FQNNGV. In DNA, the CDR3 is TGTGCCAGCAGCTTCCTAACAGGGCTGAACACTGAAGCTTTCTTT. The encoded protein is CASSFLTGLNTEAFF. The whole variable domain, filled in from reference TRBV11-2 and TRBJ1-1, reads EAGVAQSPRYKIIEKRQSVAFWCNPISGHATLYWYQQILGQGPKLLIQFQNNGVVDDSQLPKDRFSAERLKGVDSTLKIQPAKLEDSAVYLCASSFLTGLNTEAFFGQGTRLTVV.

This clone was seen more than once but under ten times. This chain links TRBV5-1 with TRBJ1-5; 7 bases align to TRBD1. Germline lookup yields CDR1 SGHRS and CDR2 YFSETQ. CDR3 size: 13 residues. Trimming cost V 0 bases and J 9 bases; bases outside gene matches: 3. For the CDR3, the DNA is TGCGCCAGCAGCTTGGAAGGGGACAGGCCCCAGCATTTT. Translated, it gives CASSLEGDRPQHF.

V gene TRBV4-2 combines with J gene TRBJ2-1; 12 nucleotides line up with TRBD2. From germline, CDR1 is LGHNA and CDR2 YNFKEQ. With V trimmed by 4 bases and J by 2 bases, 3 bases remained unmatched. There are 16 residues in the CDR3. The CDR3 reads CASSPRTSGAYNEQFF. The CDR3 bases are TGTGCCAGCAGCCCACGGACTAGCGGGGCCTACAATGAGCAGTTCTTC.

This CDR3 is CASSLDRGEQYF. The CDR3 DNA is TGTGCCAGCAGCTTAGACCGGGGGGAGCAGTACTTC. The gene calls are TRBV13 and TRBJ2-7; maybe TRBD2 (6 bases). V lost 1 base, J lost 7 bases, and 8 bases lay in between. Germline CDR1 reads PRHDT; CDR2 reads FYEKMQ (reference sequence). This CDR3 has 12 residues. The complete variable domain, with remaining parts taken from reference TRBV13 and TRBJ2-7, reads AAGVIQSPRHLIKEKRETATLKCYPIPRHDTVYWYQQGPGQDPQFLISFYEKMQSDKGSIPDRFSAQQFSDYHSELNMSSLELGDSALYFCASSLDRGEQYFGPGTRLTVT.

The chain combines TRBV9 with TRBJ2-3, with D unclear. Germline-derived CDR1 and CDR2 are SGDLS and YYNGEE. Between the trimmed V and J ends, which lost 0 bases and 1 base, there was a span of 6 bases. This CDR3 has 14 residues. The CDR3 sequence is CASSVDGGTDTQYF. CDR3 DNA sequence: TGTGCCAGCAGCGTAGATGGGGGCACAGATACGCAGTATTTT.

DNA of the CDR3: TGTGCCAGCAGCTTAAGGCAGGGAGGACAAGAGACCCAGTACTTC. It codes for CASSLRQGGQETQYF. The chain carries TRBV7-9 and TRBJ2-5; a weak D match, TRBD2 (6 bases). There are 15 residues in the CDR3. V was pared by 2 bases and J by 2 bases, with 12 bases between. Germline V gene data show CDR1 as SEHNR and CDR2 as FQNEAQ (reference sequence).